The TCR beta chain described here comes from a study of monozygotic twins with inflammatory bowel disease. A 2.5 ml blood sample was drawn per donor. Investigators made cDNA in eight separate reactions per sample. Template switching added UMIs carrying a 6-nucleotide sample barcode. Nested PCRs of roughly 17 and 9 cycles, two in total, were run on TCRalpha and TCRbeta cDNA. TCRdb re-analyzed the 5' RACE reads; it lists each CDR3 protein once, without DNA. The repertoire table contains 200,000 to 250,000 distinct CDR3 sequences. The CDR3 sequence is 14 residues long. Germline V gene data show CDR1 as SGHKS and CDR2 as YYEKEE (reference sequence).

The source of this sequence is a human donor with ulcerative colitis or Crohn's disease, or a healthy co-twin of an affected twin (not recorded which). Specimen: blood. J is TRBJ1-1 and V is TRBV5-5. CDR3 loop: CASSLAWGYTEAFF.